These 10 T cell receptor beta chains came from one sample sequenced in a study of STAT5B mutations in CD4+ large granular lymphocyte leukemia. Measured with immunoSEQ multiplex PCR; TCRdb has only the in-frame clones, and not every one. The sample consists of around 30,000 clones, about 74% of them appearing once. The sequencing input was CD4+ T cells from blood buffy coats. Every receptor here comes from a human donor in good health.

The gene calls are TRBV18 and TRBJ2-2; D is ambiguous. The CDR3 spans 16 residues. CDR1 and CDR2 from the germline V gene are KGHSH and LQKENI. Between the trimmed V and J ends, which lost 2 bases and 3 bases, there was a span of 13 bases. CDR3 DNA sequence: TGTGCCAGCTCACCAATCTTTCGGGCAGACACCGGGGAGCTGTTTTTT. Its translation is CASSPIFRADTGELFF.

In its sample, this clone was seen a few times. J is TRBJ2-3 and V is TRBV19; 7 nucleotides align to TRBD2. Trimming took 10 bases from V and 2 from J; bases not matched to a gene: 12. Germline lookup yields CDR1 LNHDA and CDR2 SQIVND (reference sequence). This CDR3 is 15 amino acids long. For the CDR3, the DNA is TGTGCCACCCGGGCGGGGGTGAGGGTCACAGATACGCAGTATTTT. It encodes CATRAGVRVTDTQYF.

CDR3 sequence reads: CASSEGWGPYEQYV. The CDR3, as DNA: TGTGCCAGCAGTGAAGGGTGGGGCCCCTACGAGCAGTACGTC. The chain is built from TRBV6-1 and TRBJ2-7, with D perhaps matching TRBD1 (5 bases). CDR1 is MNHNS and CDR2 is SASEGT in the germline V gene. Trimming removed 1 base from V and 2 bases from J, with 9 bases in between. This CDR3 is built from 14 residues.

The chain carries TRBV7-2 and TRBJ2-2; tentative D call: TRBD1 (5 bases). This CDR3 contains 15 residues. V was trimmed by 5 bases and J by 0 bases, leaving 10 bases between them. Germline CDR1 reads SGHTA; CDR2 reads FQGNSA. Written as DNA, the CDR3 is TGTGCCAGCAGCCTCATAGGGGCGAACACCGGGGAGCTGTTTTTT. Translated: CASSLIGANTGELFF.

The V call is TRBV5-6, the J call TRBJ2-7; tentative D call: TRBD1 (6 bases). The V end was cut by 0 bases, the J end by 0 bases, with 13 bases between. The CDR3 is 16 residues long. In germline, CDR1 is SGHDT, CDR2 YYEEEE. CDR3 coding DNA: TGTGCCAGCAGCTTGGGGGCAGGGGCCTTCTCCTACGAGCAGTACTTC. Translating it yields CASSLGAGAFSYEQYF.

V gene TRBV6-6 combines with J gene TRBJ2-3; unclear D gene. Trimming left V 1 base short and J 1 base short, with 6 bases between. Germline-derived CDR1 and CDR2 are MNHNY and SVGAGI (reference sequence). The CDR3 is 14 residues long. The CDR3: CASSYLRRTDTQYF. DNA of the CDR3: TGTGCCAGCAGTTACTTACGGCGCACAGATACGCAGTATTTT.

The chain combines TRBV10-3 with TRBJ1-1; TRBD1 might be the D (6 bases). V was cut by 3 bases and J by 7 bases, with 12 bases left in between. This CDR3 is built from 13 residues. The germline V gene has CDR1 ENHRY and CDR2 SYGVKD. The CDR3, as DNA: TGTGCCATCAGTGACCGGCGAGGGGGTGAAGCTTTCTTT. This gives the protein CAISDRRGGEAFF.

The V and J genes are TRBV7-8 and TRBJ1-1; D is undetermined. The germline V gene has CDR1 SGHVS and CDR2 FQNEAQ. The V gene lost 1 base and the J gene lost 11 bases, with 14 bases spanning the gap. The CDR3 has 13 residues. The CDR3 region has the DNA TGTGCCAGCAGCTTAGAAAATGGAGATGTCGCTTTCTTT. Translated, it gives CASSLENGDVAFF.

This clone was observed a few times. V usage is TRBV29-1 and J usage is TRBJ1-4; no clear D. The CDR3 consists of 11 residues. The germline V and J ends were trimmed by 5 bases and 7 bases, with 8 bases remaining between them. Germline V gene data show CDR1 as SQVTM and CDR2 as ANQGSEA. The CDR3 DNA sequence: TGCAGCGTTCACACGGGTGAAAAACTGTTTTTT. Protein product: CSVHTGEKLFF.

V gene TRBV5-1 combines with J gene TRBJ1-1, with a weak D call TRBD1 (6 bases). Per the germline V gene, CDR1 is SGHRS and CDR2 is YFSETQ. The CDR3 loop spans 11 amino acids. V lost 4 bases to trimming and J lost 8 bases, with 9 bases between them. CDR3: CASSRRGEAFF. CDR3 DNA sequence: TGCGCCAGCAGCCGGAGGGGGGAAGCTTTCTTT.